The present TCR beta chain was sequenced within a study of blood T cell repertoires in COVID-19. Here immunoSEQ multiplex PCR was the method, and the copy in TCRdb shows in-frame clones only, minus some. The sample yields 150,000 to 200,000 clones, more than 70% seen once. This clone was seen only a few times. This CDR3 is 14 amino acids long. The V end was cut by 4 bases, the J end by 6 bases, with 16 bases between. The germline CDR1 and CDR2 sequences are LGHDT and YNNKEL (reference sequence). This TCR was sampled from a man in his forties with active or convalescent COVID-19. V usage is TRBV3-1 (or the pseudogene TRBV3-2) and J usage is TRBJ2-7; D remains ambiguous. The source material was peripheral blood. Written as DNA, the CDR3 is TGTGCCAGCAGCCCCTCGGCTAAGTCGGGCGAGCAGTACTTC. This codes for CASSPSAKSGEQYF.